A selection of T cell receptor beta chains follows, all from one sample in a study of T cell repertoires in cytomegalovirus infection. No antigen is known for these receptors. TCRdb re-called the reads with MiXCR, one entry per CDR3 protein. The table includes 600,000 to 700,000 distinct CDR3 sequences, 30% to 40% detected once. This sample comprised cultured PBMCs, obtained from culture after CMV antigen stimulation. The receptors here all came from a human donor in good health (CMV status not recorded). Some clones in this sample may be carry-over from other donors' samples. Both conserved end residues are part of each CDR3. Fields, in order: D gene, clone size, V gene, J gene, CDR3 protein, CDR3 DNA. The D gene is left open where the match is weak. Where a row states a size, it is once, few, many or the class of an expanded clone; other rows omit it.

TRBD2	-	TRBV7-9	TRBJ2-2	CASSSTRGTSVTVNTGELFF	TGTGCCAGCAGCTCCACCAGGGGGACTAGCGTAACCGTGAACACCGGGGAGCTGTTTTTT
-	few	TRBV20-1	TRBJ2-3	CSARQVITDTQYF	TGCAGTGCTAGACAGGTGATCACAGATACGCAGTATTTT
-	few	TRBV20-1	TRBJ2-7	CSAFGTPTYEQYF	TGCAGTGCTTTCGGGACTCCGACCTACGAGCAGTACTTC
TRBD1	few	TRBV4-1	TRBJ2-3	CASSRGQGVDTQYF	TGCGCCAGCTCCCGGGGACAGGGGGTAGATACGCAGTATTTT
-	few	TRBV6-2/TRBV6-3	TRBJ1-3	CASRSPGLGNTIYF	TGTGCCAGCAGATCCCCGGGACTTGGAAACACCATATATTTT
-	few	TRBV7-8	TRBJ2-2	CASSPWGAANTGELFF	TGTGCCAGCAGCCCGTGGGGTGCTGCAAACACCGGGGAGCTGTTTTTT
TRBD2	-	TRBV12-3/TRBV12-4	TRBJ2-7	CASSPGLDTGLPARYEQYF	TGTGCCAGCAGTCCGGGGCTCGATACGGGACTACCAGCGCGTTACGAGCAGTACTTC
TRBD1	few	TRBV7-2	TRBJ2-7	CASSSWTGPEQYF	TGTGCCAGCAGCTCTTGGACAGGGCCCGAGCAGTACTTC
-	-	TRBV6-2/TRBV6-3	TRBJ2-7	CASVSYRDFSYEQYF	TGTGCCAGCGTGAGCTACAGGGATTTCTCCTACGAGCAGTACTTC
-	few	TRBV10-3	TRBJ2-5	CAISVTTQETQYF	TGTGCCATCAGTGTGACAACACAAGAGACCCAGTACTTC
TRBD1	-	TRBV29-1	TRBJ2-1	CSVDAGTGLREQFF	TGCAGCGTCGACGCCGGGACAGGGCTCAGGGAGCAGTTCTTC
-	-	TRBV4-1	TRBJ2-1	CASSRQAENEQFF	TGCGCCAGCAGCCGACAAGCGGAAAATGAGCAGTTCTTC
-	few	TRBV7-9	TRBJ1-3	CASSFSPLDSGNTIYF	TGTGCCAGCAGCTTTTCCCCTCTCGACTCTGGAAACACCATATATTTT
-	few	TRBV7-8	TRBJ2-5	CASSPSRAGYRKTQYF	TGTGCCAGCAGCCCATCTAGGGCTGGATACAGAAAGACCCAGTACTTC
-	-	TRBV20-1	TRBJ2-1	CSAPDLFSNEQFF	TGCAGTGCTCCCGACCTGTTCAGCAATGAGCAGTTCTTC
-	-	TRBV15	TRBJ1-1	CATSRETDTEAFF	TGTGCCACCAGCAGAGAAACCGACACTGAAGCTTTCTTT
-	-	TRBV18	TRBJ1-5	CASSEGIAQPQHF	TGTGCCAGCTCGGAAGGGATCGCCCAGCCCCAGCATTTT
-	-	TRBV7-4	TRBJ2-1	CAISSYNEQFF	TGTGCCATTAGCTCCTACAATGAGCAGTTCTTC
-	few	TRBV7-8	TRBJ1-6	CASRISRGYGSPLHF	TGTGCCAGCAGGATAAGTCGGGGGTATGGTTCACCCCTCCACTTT
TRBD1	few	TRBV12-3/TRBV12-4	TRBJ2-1	CASSTHGTVNEQFF	TGTGCCAGCAGTACTCACGGGACAGTGAATGAGCAGTTCTTC
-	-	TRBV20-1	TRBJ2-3	CSARSGAPDTQYF	TGCAGTGCTAGGTCAGGAGCTCCAGATACGCAGTATTTT
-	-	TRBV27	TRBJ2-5	CASGMMGTQYF	TGTGCCAGCGGAATGATGGGGACCCAGTACTTC
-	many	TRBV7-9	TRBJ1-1	CASSQNTEAFF	TGTGCCAGCAGCCAAAACACTGAAGCTTTCTTT
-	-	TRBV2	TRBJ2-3	CASIGPPSTDTQYF	TGTGCCAGCATAGGACCCCCTAGCACAGATACGCAGTATTTT
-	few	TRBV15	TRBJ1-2	CATSRASWGGDFHYGYTF	TGTGCCACCAGCAGAGCCAGCTGGGGTGGGGACTTCCACTATGGCTACACCTTC
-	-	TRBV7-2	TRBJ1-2	CASSLDIRNYGYTF	TGTGCCAGCAGCCTGGACATTCGTAACTATGGCTACACCTTC
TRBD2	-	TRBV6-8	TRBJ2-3	CASSSRTSRTDTQYF	TGTGCCAGCAGCTCCAGGACTAGCCGCACAGATACGCAGTATTTT
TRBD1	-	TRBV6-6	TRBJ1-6	CASSYSRTGSPLHF	TGTGCCAGCAGTTACTCGAGGACAGGGTCACCCCTCCACTTT
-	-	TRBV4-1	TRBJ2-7	CASCQSGGDLYEQYF	TGCGCCAGCTGCCAATCCGGGGGCGACCTCTACGAGCAGTACTTC
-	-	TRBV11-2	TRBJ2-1	CASSLEAPEGQFF	TGTGCCAGCAGCTTAGAGGCGCCAGAGGGGCAGTTCTTC
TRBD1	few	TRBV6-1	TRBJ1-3	CASRWAGGNTIYF	TGTGCCAGCCGATGGGCAGGGGGGAACACCATATATTTT
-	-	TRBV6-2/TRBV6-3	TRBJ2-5	CASSYSNSFQETQYF	TGTGCCAGCAGTTACTCGAACAGCTTCCAAGAGACCCAGTACTTC